The 28 T cell receptor beta chains listed next were all sequenced from one sample in a study of blood T cells in healthy people across ages (dated by TCRdb to the mid-2010s). The library was generated by 5' RACE. Sequenced using an Illumina HiSeq 2500. A second about 7 to 11 cycle PCR used a sample-barcoded 5' primer and a J-beta primer mix. The public reads were quality trimmed at Q25 with fastp and then assembled into clones with MiXCR by TCRdb, keeping productive beta chains. For every CDR3 protein sequence, its rows merge into one entry that carries the most common genes and DNA. For this sample the table gives over 500,000 distinct CDR3 sequences, of which roughly a quarter were detected only once. The top ten clones comprise roughly 3.5% of the sample. The same specimen was also included in a second study, on T cells of mothers and their children.

The source material was blood. These receptors were obtained from a boy between 2 and 10 years old in good health.

The V and J genes are TRBV7-2 and TRBJ1-1; D gene uncertain. Per germline, CDR1 SGHTA and CDR2 FQGNSA. This CDR3 has 12 amino acids. Trimming took 3 bases from V and 2 from J, leaving 4 bases between them. CDR3 region: CASSFPNTEAFF. The CDR3 DNA follows: TGTGCCAGCAGCTTTCCCAACACTGAAGCTTTCTTT.

The chain uses TRBV5-5 and TRBJ2-1; 11 nucleotides match TRBD2. This CDR3 region has 15 residues. CDR1 is SGHKS and CDR2 is YYEKEE in the germline V gene (reference sequence). The V gene end was trimmed by 0 bases and the J gene end by 12 bases; junction bases not matched to a gene: 8. The chain's CDR3 is CASSLGLAGKIRQFF. CDR3 nucleotide sequence: TGTGCCAGCAGCTTGGGACTAGCGGGAAAAATTAGGCAGTTCTTC.

In regard to this clonotype: At one of its ends the junction is not consistent with the germline gene, which may arise from a read error. The chain uses TRBV3-1 and TRBJ1-2; 7 bases map to TRBD1. The V gene's germline CDR1 is LGHDT and CDR2 YNNKEL (reference sequence). The CDR3 consists of 12 residues. The DNA of the CDR3 is TGTGCCAGCAGCCAGGACACAGGGGTAAACGCCTTC. It translates to CASSQDTGVNAF.

This clonotype appeared once. The V and J genes are TRBV29-1 and TRBJ2-6; maybe TRBD2 (5 bases). Germline V gene lookup returns CDR1 SQVTM and CDR2 ANQGSEA. The CDR3 sequence is 15 residues long. V lost 2 bases and J 0 bases, leaving 8 bases between the germline ends. The CDR3 spells CSVEIRGSGANVLTF. The CDR3 region has the DNA TGCAGCGTTGAAATCCGGGGCTCTGGGGCCAACGTCCTGACTTTC.

This chain links TRBV7-3 with TRBJ2-2; no definite D call. CDR1 and CDR2 from the germline V gene are SGHTA and FQGTGA. This CDR3 spans 12 amino acids. Trimming stripped 6 bases from V and 1 base from J, with 3 bases between. The CDR3 region is CASRRNTGELFF. The CDR3 DNA is TGTGCCAGCAGGAGGAACACCGGGGAGCTGTTTTTT. The full variable domain, completed using reference TRBV7-3 and TRBJ2-2, is GAGVSQTPSNKVTEKGKYVELRCDPISGHTALYWYRQSLGQGPEFLIYFQGTGAADDSGLPNDRFFAVRPEGSVSTLKIQRTERGDSAVYLCASRRNTGELFFGEGSRLTVL.

As regards this clonotype: The germline gene is not matched at one end of the junction; a read error may be the cause. The chain is built from TRBV10-3 and TRBJ2-6; TRBD2 matches 9 bases. The CDR3 length is 17 residues. In germline, CDR1 is ENHRY, CDR2 SYGVKD. CDR3 in DNA: TGTGCCATCTCTAGGCTAGCGGGGTACTCTGGGGCCAATGTCCTGACTTTC. Protein product: CAISRLAGYSGANVLTF.

This clonotype was seen only a few times. The chain has TRBV12-3 or TRBV12-4 and TRBJ1-5; D is unclear. V was shortened by 7 bases and J by 0 bases, with 7 bases between the two germline ends. The CDR3 covers 13 residues. CDR3 amino acids: CASTPSSNQPQHF. The CDR3 DNA sequence: TGTGCCAGCACTCCCTCTAGCAATCAGCCCCAGCATTTT.

This clonotype was counted only a few times. In DNA, the CDR3 is TGCGCCAGCAGCAAGCAGGGGGACAATGAGCAGTTCTTC. Its protein product is CASSKQGDNEQFF. V gene TRBV4-3 combines with J gene TRBJ2-1, with TRBD1 matching 7 bases. CDR3 length: 13 amino acids. Germline CDR1 reads LGHNA; CDR2 reads YSLEER. With V trimmed by 5 bases and J by 5 bases, 3 bases remained unmatched.

The rearrangement uses TRBV7-2 and TRBJ1-5; D remains ambiguous. V was clipped by 1 base and J by 7 bases, with 11 bases between them. CDR1 and CDR2 (germline): SGHTA, FQGNSA. CDR3 length: 14 residues. CDR3 sequence (DNA): TGTGCCAGCAGCTTAGTTCTAGTCGGACAGCCCCAGCATTTT. Translated, it gives CASSLVLVGQPQHF.

The chain carries TRBV12-5 and TRBJ2-5, with unresolved D. With the DNA end fitting TRBJ2-7 better, the J assignment may be wrong. Germline-derived CDR1 and CDR2 are LGHNT and FRNRAP. This CDR3 comprises 11 residues. DNA of the CDR3: TGTGCTAGTGGTTTTCGGTGCGAGCAGTACTTC. Translating it yields CASGFRCEQYF.

The genes are TRBV5-1 and TRBJ1-1; D is possibly TRBD1 (5 bases). Trimming pared 3 bases from V and 1 base from J, leaving 13 bases between. The CDR3 consists of 15 residues. Germline lookup yields CDR1 SGHRS and CDR2 YFSETQ. The CDR3 reads CASSWTGGWNTEAFF. In DNA, the CDR3 is TGCGCCAGCAGCTGGACCGGGGGGTGGAACACTGAAGCTTTCTTT.

The CDR3: CASSIGAKYGYTF. The CDR3 DNA reads TGTGCCAGCAGCATAGGGGCGAAATATGGCTACACCTTC. The chain recombines TRBV12-3 or TRBV12-4 with TRBJ1-2, with D perhaps TRBD1 (5 bases). The V and J ends lost 6 bases and 5 bases respectively, with 13 bases between them. The CDR3 runs 13 residues.

This clonotype was recorded a few times. This rearrangement joins TRBV27 to TRBJ2-6; no clear D. CDR1 is MNHEY and CDR2 is SMNVEV in the germline V gene (reference sequence). CDR3 size: 12 residues. Trimming took 11 bases from V and 0 from J, leaving 5 bases between them. CDR3 sequence: CAVSSGANVLTF. The CDR3 DNA reads TGTGCCGTTAGCTCTGGGGCCAACGTCCTGACTTTC.

Only a few counts were recorded for this clonotype. The chain couples TRBV7-6 to TRBJ1-6, with D perhaps matching TRBD1 (5 bases). Germline lookup yields CDR1 SGHVS and CDR2 FNYEAQ. CDR3 length: 14 residues. V was trimmed by 1 base and J by 12 bases, leaving 13 bases between them. This CDR3 reads CASSLGAGRKPLHF. The CDR3 nucleotides are TGTGCCAGCAGCTTAGGTGCAGGGCGGAAACCCCTCCACTTT.

V gene TRBV25-1 combines with J gene TRBJ1-1, with 8 bases that match TRBD1. Germline-derived CDR1 and CDR2 are MGHDK and SYGVNS. J lost 4 bases, V lost 6 bases, and 4 bases had no gene match. The CDR3 totals 13 residues. DNA for the CDR3: TGTGCCAGCAGGGGGGACAGGTTCACTGAAGCTTTCTTT. Its translation: CASRGDRFTEAFF. Based on the CDR3 plus reference TRBV25-1 and TRBJ1-1, the full variable domain is EADIYQTPRYLVIGTGKKITLECSQTMGHDKMYWYQQDPGMELHLIHYSYGVNSTEKGDLSSESTVSRIRTEHFPLTLESARPSHTSQYLCASRGDRFTEAFFGQGTRLTVV.

This clonotype appeared a few times. The chain links TRBV12-5 to TRBJ2-1; 7 bases are shared with TRBD2. Germline V lookup: CDR1 LGHNT, CDR2 FRNRAP. CDR3 size: 18 residues. J gave up 6 bases and V 6 bases, and 20 bases lay outside the gene matches. The DNA of the CDR3 is TGTGCTAGTGGCACCGGGACTAAGACCCTCGAGGGAGGCAATGAGCAGTTCTTC. Translated, it gives CASGTGTKTLEGGNEQFF.

This clonotype has a handful of counts. Its ends do not fully match the called genes, so a read error is possible. CDR3 amino acids: CVSSLPPSRSPYNEQFF. Here the CDR3 DNA reads TGTGTCAGCAGCTTACCCCCCTCACGATCTCCCTACAATGAGCAGTTCTTC. The chain recombines TRBV7-2 with TRBJ2-1; D call uncertain. This CDR3 has 17 residues. Germline-derived CDR1 and CDR2 are SGHTA and FQGNSA.

The chain employs TRBV10-3 and TRBJ2-5; 10 nucleotides align to TRBD1. The germline CDR1 and CDR2 sequences are ENHRY and SYGVKD. The trim removed 10 bases at V and 5 bases at J, leaving 4 bases unmatched. This CDR3 is built from 12 residues. CDR3 protein: CATGGQGETQYF. In DNA, the CDR3 is TGTGCCACGGGGGGACAGGGGGAGACCCAGTACTTC.

This clonotype was seen a handful of times. This rearrangement joins TRBV6-1 to TRBJ1-5; perhaps TRBD1 as D (5 bases). Germline CDR1 and CDR2: MNHNS and SASEGT. V was clipped by 3 bases and J by 6 bases, with 15 bases between them. The CDR3 covers 15 residues. In nucleotides, the CDR3 is TGTGCCAGCAGTGATTTAGGCAGGGTGGCTCAGCCCCAGCATTTT. This sequence encodes CASSDLGRVAQPQHF.

This clonotype was observed a few times. The genes are TRBV10-2 and TRBJ2-7, with D tentatively TRBD2 (6 bases). Trimming took 3 bases from V and 3 from J, leaving 12 bases between them. Germline CDR1 WSHSY, CDR2 SAAADI. CDR3 size: 14 residues. CDR3 residues: CASSDWGLFYEQYF. The CDR3 bases are TGCGCCAGCAGTGATTGGGGACTGTTCTACGAGCAGTACTTC.

The gene calls are TRBV10-3 and TRBJ2-7; 11 bases map to TRBD1. The CDR3 extends over 13 amino acids. V was pared by 7 bases and J by 2 bases, with 1 base of the junction left unmatched. Germline lookup yields CDR1 ENHRY and CDR2 SYGVKD. In DNA, the CDR3 is TGTGCCATCATGGGACAGGGGGCCTACGAGCAGTACTTC. Residues: CAIMGQGAYEQYF.

V usage is TRBV7-9 and J usage is TRBJ1-1, with D maybe TRBD1 (5 bases). Trimming removed 5 bases at V and 7 bases at J, with 17 bases between. From germline, CDR1 is SEHNR and CDR2 FQNEAQ (reference sequence). The CDR3 totals 14 residues. CDR3 in amino acids: CASSPRGGTGEAFF. DNA for the CDR3: TGTGCCAGCAGCCCCCGGGGAGGGACGGGTGAAGCTTTCTTT.

There are a few counts of this clonotype. This chain connects TRBV5-1 to TRBJ1-2; D unclear. Trimming removed 4 bases at V and 0 bases at J, with 10 bases between. From germline, CDR1 is SGHRS and CDR2 YFSETQ. The CDR3 has 14 residues. The CDR3 DNA is TGCGCCAGCAGCCAGGACGGATCTAACTATGGCTACACCTTC. Protein: CASSQDGSNYGYTF. Drawing the rest from reference TRBV5-1 and TRBJ1-2, the complete variable domain is KAGVTQTPRYLIKTRGQQVTLSCSPISGHRSVSWYQQTPGQGLQFLFEYFSETQRNKGNFPGRFSGRQFSNSRSEMNVSTLELGDSALYLCASSQDGSNYGYTFGSGTRLTVV.

This clonotype was picked up a small number of times. The chain is built from TRBV28 and TRBJ2-1; D is possibly TRBD2 (6 bases). V lost 2 bases and J 4 bases, leaving 12 bases between the germline ends. This CDR3 is 15 amino acids long. Germline V gives CDR1 MDHEN, CDR2 SYDVKM. The CDR3 DNA follows: TGTGCCAGCAGTTTAGGGACTGGGCTATACAATGAGCAGTTCTTC. It yields the protein CASSLGTGLYNEQFF.

This clonotype was seen many times. This chain uses TRBV7-9 with TRBJ2-5; 8 bases map to TRBD1. In germline, CDR1 is SEHNR, CDR2 FQNEAQ (reference sequence). This CDR3 contains 13 residues. J lost 4 bases, V lost 5 bases, and 3 bases had no gene match. The CDR3: CASSPTGAETQYF. CDR3 DNA sequence: TGTGCCAGCAGCCCGACAGGGGCAGAGACCCAGTACTTC.

This clonotype was seen only once. This chain links TRBV6-2 or TRBV6-3 with TRBJ2-5; D gene ambiguous. The end of the DNA is better explained by TRBJ2-1, so the J call may be wrong. This CDR3 is 15 amino acids long. CDR1 is MNHEY and CDR2 is SVGEGT in the germline V gene. This CDR3 reads CASSYSVISSEEQFF. The CDR3 region has the DNA TGTGCCAGCAGTTACTCTGTAATTAGCTCAGAGGAGCAGTTCTTC.

The chain links TRBV6-2 or TRBV6-3 to TRBJ2-5; possible D gene TRBD1, 5 bases. TRBJ2-7 explains the end of the DNA better; the J call may be wrong. Germline V gene data show CDR1 as MNHEY and CDR2 as SVGEGT. There are 12 residues in the CDR3. This chain's CDR3 is CASSQGDYEQYF. The DNA for the CDR3 is TGTGCCAGCAGTCAGGGCGACTACGAGCAGTACTTC.

The CDR3 loop reads CASSRQDPTQKLFF. DNA for the CDR3: TGTGCCAGCAGTCGACAGGACCCCACTCAAAAACTGTTTTTT. The V call is TRBV6-1, the J call TRBJ1-4; TRBD1 is a possible D gene (6 bases). CDR1 and CDR2 from the germline V gene are MNHNS and SASEGT. This CDR3 comprises 14 residues. V dropped 5 bases and J dropped 9 bases, with 16 bases sitting between them.